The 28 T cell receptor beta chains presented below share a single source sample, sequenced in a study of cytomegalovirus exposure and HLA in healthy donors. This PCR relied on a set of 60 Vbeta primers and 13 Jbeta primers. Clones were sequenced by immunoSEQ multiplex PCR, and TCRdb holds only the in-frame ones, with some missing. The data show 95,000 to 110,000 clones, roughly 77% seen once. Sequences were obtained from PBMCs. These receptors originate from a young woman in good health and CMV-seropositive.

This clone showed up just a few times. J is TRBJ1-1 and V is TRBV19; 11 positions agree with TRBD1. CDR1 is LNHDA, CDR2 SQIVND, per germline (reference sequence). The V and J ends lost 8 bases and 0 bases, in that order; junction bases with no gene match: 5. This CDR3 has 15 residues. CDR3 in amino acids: CASPPGQGVNTEAFF. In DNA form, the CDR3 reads TGTGCCAGTCCGCCGGGACAGGGGGTGAACACTGAAGCTTTCTTT.

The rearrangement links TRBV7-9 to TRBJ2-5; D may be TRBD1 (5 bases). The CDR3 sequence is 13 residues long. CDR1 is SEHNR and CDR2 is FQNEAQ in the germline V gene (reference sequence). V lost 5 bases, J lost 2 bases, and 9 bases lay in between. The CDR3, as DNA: TGTGCCAGCAGCAAACAGGTTCAAGAGACCCAGTACTTC. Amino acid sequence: CASSKQVQETQYF.

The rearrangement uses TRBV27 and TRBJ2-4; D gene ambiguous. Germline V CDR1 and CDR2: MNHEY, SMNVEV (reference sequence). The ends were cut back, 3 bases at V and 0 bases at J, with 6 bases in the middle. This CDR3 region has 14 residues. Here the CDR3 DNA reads TGTGCCAGCAGTTTCGCGGCAGCCAAAAACATTCAGTACTTC. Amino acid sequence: CASSFAAAKNIQYF.

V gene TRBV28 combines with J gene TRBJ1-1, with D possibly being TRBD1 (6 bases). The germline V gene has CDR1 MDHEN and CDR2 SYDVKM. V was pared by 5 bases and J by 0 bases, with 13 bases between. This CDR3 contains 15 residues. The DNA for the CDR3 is TGTGCCAGCAGTCCAGGGACACTGATGAACACTGAAGCTTTCTTT. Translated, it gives CASSPGTLMNTEAFF.

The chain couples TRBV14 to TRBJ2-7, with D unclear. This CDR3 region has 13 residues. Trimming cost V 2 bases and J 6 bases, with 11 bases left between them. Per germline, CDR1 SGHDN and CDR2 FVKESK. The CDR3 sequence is CASSQLPTSEQYF. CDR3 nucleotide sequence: TGTGCCAGCAGCCAACTTCCCACATCCGAGCAGTACTTC. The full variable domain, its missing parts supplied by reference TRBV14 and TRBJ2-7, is EAGVTQFPSHSVIEKGQTVTLRCDPISGHDNLYWYRRVMGKEIKFLLHFVKESKQDESGMPNNRFLAERTGGTYSTLKVQPAELEDSGVYFCASSQLPTSEQYFGPGTRLTVT.

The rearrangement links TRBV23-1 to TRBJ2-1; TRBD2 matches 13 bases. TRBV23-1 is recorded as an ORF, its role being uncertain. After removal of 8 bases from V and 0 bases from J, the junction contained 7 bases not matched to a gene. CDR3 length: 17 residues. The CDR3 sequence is CASPGLAGLFSYNEQFF. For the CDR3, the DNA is TGCGCCAGCCCGGGACTAGCGGGGTTATTCTCCTACAATGAGCAGTTCTTC.

The CDR3 protein is CAISEELTGPQSYEQYF. DNA of the CDR3: TGTGCCATCAGTGAGGAACTCACAGGGCCTCAATCCTACGAGCAGTACTTC. The J gene is TRBJ2-7, the V gene TRBV10-3, with a possible D match to TRBD1 (6 bases). V lost 2 bases, J lost 1 base, and 18 bases lay in between. Germline-derived CDR1 and CDR2 are ENHRY and SYGVKD. This CDR3 is built from 17 residues.

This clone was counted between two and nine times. The CDR3 region has the DNA TGTGCCACCAGCGTGCCCTTAGCGGGTCCTCCAGGGACCCAGTACTTC. It translates to CATSVPLAGPPGTQYF. This chain uses TRBV15 with TRBJ2-5, with 7 bases that match TRBD2. This CDR3 spans 16 amino acids. After removal of 5 bases from V and 7 bases from J, the junction contained 16 bases not matched to a gene. The germline gives CDR1 LNHNV, CDR2 YYDKDF (reference sequence).

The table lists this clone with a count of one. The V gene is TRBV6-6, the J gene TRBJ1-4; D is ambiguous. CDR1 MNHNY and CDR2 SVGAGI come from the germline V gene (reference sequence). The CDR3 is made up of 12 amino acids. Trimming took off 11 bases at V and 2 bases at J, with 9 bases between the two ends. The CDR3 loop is CAAEGTNEKLFF. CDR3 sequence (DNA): TGTGCCGCCGAGGGCACTAATGAAAAACTGTTTTTT.

CDR3 region: CASSTSYRNTGELFF. CDR3 DNA: TGTGCCAGTAGTACCTCGTACAGGAACACCGGGGAGCTGTTTTTT. The genes are TRBV19 and TRBJ2-2; no clear D. The CDR3 consists of 15 residues. Germline V CDR1 and CDR2: LNHDA, SQIVND (reference sequence). Trimming took off 4 bases at V and 1 base at J, with 10 bases between the two ends.

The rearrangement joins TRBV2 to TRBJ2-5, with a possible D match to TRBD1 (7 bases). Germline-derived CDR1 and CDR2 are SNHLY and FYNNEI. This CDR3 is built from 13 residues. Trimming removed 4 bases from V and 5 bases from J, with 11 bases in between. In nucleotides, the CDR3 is TGTGCCAGCAGTGGGGCAGGGGGGGAGACCCAGTACTTC. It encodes CASSGAGGETQYF. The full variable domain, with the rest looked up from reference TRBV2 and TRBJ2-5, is EPEVTQTPSHQVTQMGQEVILRCVPISNHLYFYWYRQILGQKVEFLVSFYNNEISEKSEIFDDQFSVERPDGSNFTLKIRSTKLEDSAMYFCASSGAGGETQYFGPGTRLLVL.

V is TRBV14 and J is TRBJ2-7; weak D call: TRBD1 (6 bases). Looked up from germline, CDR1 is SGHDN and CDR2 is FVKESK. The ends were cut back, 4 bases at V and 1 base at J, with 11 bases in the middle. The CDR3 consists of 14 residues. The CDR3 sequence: CASSRGQFSYEQYF. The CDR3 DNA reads TGTGCCAGCAGCCGCGGACAGTTTTCCTACGAGCAGTACTTC.

The CDR3 coding sequence is TGTGCCAGCAGCCAAGAGATCGGGGGTCGGTCCTACGAGCAGTACTTC. This encodes CASSQEIGGRSYEQYF. The chain recombines TRBV4-2 with TRBJ2-7; D is possibly TRBD2 (6 bases). Germline CDR1 LGHNA, CDR2 YNFKEQ. This CDR3 comprises 16 residues. V lost 0 bases and J 1 base, leaving 13 bases between the germline ends.

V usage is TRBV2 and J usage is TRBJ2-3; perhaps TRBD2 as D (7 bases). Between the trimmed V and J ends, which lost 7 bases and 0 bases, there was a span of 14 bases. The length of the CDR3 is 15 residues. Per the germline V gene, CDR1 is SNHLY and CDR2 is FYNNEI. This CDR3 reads CASTLRGGSTDTQYF. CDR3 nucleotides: TGTGCCAGCACCCTGAGGGGGGGGAGCACAGATACGCAGTATTTT.

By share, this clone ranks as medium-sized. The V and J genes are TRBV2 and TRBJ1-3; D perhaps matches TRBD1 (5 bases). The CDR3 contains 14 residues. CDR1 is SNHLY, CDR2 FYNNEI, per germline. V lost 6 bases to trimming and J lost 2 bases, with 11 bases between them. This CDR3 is CASRPQGPGNTIYF. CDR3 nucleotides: TGTGCCAGCAGACCCCAGGGCCCTGGAAACACCATATATTTT. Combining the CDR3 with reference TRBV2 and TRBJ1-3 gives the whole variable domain EPEVTQTPSHQVTQMGQEVILRCVPISNHLYFYWYRQILGQKVEFLVSFYNNEISEKSEIFDDQFSVERPDGSNFTLKIRSTKLEDSAMYFCASRPQGPGNTIYFGEGSWLTVV.

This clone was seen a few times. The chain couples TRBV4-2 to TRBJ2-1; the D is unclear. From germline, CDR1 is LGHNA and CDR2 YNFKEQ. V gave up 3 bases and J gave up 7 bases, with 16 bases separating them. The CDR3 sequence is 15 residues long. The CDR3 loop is CASSHTASTENEQFF. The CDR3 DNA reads TGTGCCAGCAGCCACACCGCCAGCACAGAAAATGAGCAGTTCTTC.

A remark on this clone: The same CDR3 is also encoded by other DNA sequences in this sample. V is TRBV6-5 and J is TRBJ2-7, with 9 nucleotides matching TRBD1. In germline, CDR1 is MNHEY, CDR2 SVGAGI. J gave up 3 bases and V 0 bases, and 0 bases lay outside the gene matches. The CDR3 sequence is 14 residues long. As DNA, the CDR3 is TGTGCCAGCAGTTACTCGGACAGGGGCTACGAGCAGTACTTC. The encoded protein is CASSYSDRGYEQYF.

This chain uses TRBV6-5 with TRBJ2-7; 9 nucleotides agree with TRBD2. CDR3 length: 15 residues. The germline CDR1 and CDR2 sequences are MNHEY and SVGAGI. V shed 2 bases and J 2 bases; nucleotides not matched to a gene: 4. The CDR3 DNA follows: TGTGCCAGCAGTTACGGGGGCGGGGGGGCCTACGAGCAGTACTTC. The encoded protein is CASSYGGGGAYEQYF.

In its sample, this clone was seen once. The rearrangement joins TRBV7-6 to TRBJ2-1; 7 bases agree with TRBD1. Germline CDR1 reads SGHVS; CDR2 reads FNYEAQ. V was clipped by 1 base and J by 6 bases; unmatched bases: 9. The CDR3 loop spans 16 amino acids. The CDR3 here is CASSLVGGSSLNEQFF. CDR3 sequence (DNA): TGTGCCAGCAGCTTAGTAGGGGGCTCAAGTCTCAATGAGCAGTTCTTC. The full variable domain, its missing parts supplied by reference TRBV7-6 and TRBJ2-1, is GAGVSQSPRYKVTKRGQDVALRCDPISGHVSLYWYRQALGQGPEFLTYFNYEAQQDKSGLPNDRFSAERPEGSISTLTIQRTEQRDSAMYRCASSLVGGSSLNEQFFGPGTRLTVL.

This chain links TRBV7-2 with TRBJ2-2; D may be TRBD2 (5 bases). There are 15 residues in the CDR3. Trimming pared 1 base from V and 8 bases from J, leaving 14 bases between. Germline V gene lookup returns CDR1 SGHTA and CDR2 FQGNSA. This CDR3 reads CASSLVSGKAGELFF. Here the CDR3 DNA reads TGTGCCAGCAGCTTAGTTTCGGGAAAGGCTGGGGAGCTGTTTTTT.

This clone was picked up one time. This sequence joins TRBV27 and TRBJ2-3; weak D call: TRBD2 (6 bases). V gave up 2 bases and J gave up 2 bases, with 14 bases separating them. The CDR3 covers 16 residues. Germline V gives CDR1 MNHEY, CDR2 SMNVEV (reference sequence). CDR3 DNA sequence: TGTGCCAGCAGTTTAGCCAGCGGGCCACTCACAGATACGCAGTATTTT. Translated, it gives CASSLASGPLTDTQYF.

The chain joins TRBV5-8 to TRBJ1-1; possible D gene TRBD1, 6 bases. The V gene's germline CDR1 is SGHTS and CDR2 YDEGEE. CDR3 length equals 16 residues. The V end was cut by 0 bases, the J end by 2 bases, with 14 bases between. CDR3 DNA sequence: TGTGCCAGCAGCTTGGGTGCAGGGGTTGGTAACACTGAAGCTTTCTTT. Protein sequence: CASSLGAGVGNTEAFF. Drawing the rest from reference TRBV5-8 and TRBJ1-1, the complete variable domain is EAGVTQSPTHLIKTRGQQATLRCSPISGHTSVYWYQQALGLGLQFLLWYDEGEERNRGNFPPRFSGRQFPNYSSELNVNALELEDSALYLCASSLGAGVGNTEAFFGQGTRLTVV.

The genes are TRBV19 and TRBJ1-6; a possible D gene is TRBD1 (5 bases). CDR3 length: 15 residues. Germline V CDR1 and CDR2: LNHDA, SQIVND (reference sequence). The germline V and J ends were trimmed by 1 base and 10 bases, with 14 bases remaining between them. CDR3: CASSIVSNSGSPLHF. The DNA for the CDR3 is TGTGCCAGTAGTATAGTCAGCAACTCAGGGTCACCCCTCCACTTT.

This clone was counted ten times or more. CDR3 nucleotides: TGTGCCAGCAGCTTGCTTACAGTCTACGAGCAGTACTTC. Protein sequence: CASSLLTVYEQYF. The rearrangement joins TRBV5-6 to TRBJ2-7; no definite D call. The germline gives CDR1 SGHDT, CDR2 YYEEEE. V lost 1 base, J lost 3 bases, and 8 bases lay in between. The CDR3 is 13 amino acids. Complete variable domain (other parts from reference TRBV5-6 and TRBJ2-7): DAGVTQSPTHLIKTRGQQVTLRCSPKSGHDTVSWYQQALGQGPQFIFQYYEEEERQRGNFPDRFSGHQFPNYSSELNVNALLLGDSALYLCASSLLTVYEQYFGPGTRLTVT.

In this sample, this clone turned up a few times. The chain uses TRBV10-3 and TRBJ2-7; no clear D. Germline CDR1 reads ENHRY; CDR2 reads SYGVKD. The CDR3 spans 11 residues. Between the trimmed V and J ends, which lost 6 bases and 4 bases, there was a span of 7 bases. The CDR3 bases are TGTGCCATCAGGAACAGTTACGAGCAGTACTTC. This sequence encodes CAIRNSYEQYF.

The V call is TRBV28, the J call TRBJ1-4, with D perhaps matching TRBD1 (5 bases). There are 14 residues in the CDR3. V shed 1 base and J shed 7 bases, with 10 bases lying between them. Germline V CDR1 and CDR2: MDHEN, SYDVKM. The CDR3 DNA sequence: TGTGCCAGCAGTTTATTCCAGGGCGGTGAAAAACTGTTTTTT. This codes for CASSLFQGGEKLFF.

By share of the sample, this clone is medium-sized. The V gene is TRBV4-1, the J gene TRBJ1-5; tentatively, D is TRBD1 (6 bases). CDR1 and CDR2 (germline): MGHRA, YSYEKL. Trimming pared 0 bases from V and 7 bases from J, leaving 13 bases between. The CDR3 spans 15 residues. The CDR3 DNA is TGCGCCAGCAGCCAAGAAGGTCAGGGGCGGCAGCCCCAGCATTTT. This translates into CASSQEGQGRQPQHF.

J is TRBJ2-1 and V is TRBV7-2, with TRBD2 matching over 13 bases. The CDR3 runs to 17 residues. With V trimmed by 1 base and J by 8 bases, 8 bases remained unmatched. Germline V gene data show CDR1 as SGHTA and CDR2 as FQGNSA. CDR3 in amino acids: CASSLGAGLAGLDEQFF. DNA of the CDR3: TGTGCCAGCAGCTTAGGGGCGGGACTAGCGGGATTGGATGAGCAGTTCTTC.